These T cell receptor beta chains were read from a single sample in a study of T cells in Graves' hyperthyroidism and ophthalmopathy. TCRdb used MiXCR to reprocess the multiplex PCR reads, holding one entry per CDR3 protein. The sample includes 500,000 to 800,000 distinct CDR3 sequences, 45% of them seen just once. Specimen: peripheral blood or thyroid tissue (not recorded which). These TCRs come from an adult man with Graves' disease, either hyperthyroidism or ophthalmopathy (not recorded which). Each CDR3 is given with its conserved first and last residue. Each record gives: D gene, V gene, clone size, J gene, CDR3 length, CDR3 DNA, CDR3 protein. The D gene is left open where the match is weak. For some rows the clone size is stated as once, few or many, or as a class when expanded; others skip it.

>TRBD1|TRBV29-1|.|TRBJ1-2|12
TGCAGTTACCGGGACAGGGGATATGGCTACACCTTC
CSYRDRGYGYTF
>.|TRBV2|many|TRBJ2-7|11
TGTGCCAGCAAAAATATCCGGGAGCAGTACTTC
CASKNIREQYF
>.|TRBV20-1|many|TRBJ2-5|13
TGCAGTGCTAACGGGGGGCTTGGGGAGACCCAGTACTTC
CSANGGLGETQYF
>TRBD1|TRBV7-3|many|TRBJ2-2|15
TGTGCCAGCAGCTTATATGGACAGGGCACCGGGGAGCTGTTTTTT
CASSLYGQGTGELFF
>.|TRBV7-9|many|TRBJ1-1|13
TGTGCCAGCAGCCTCCGAACGCCAACTGAAGCTTTCTTT
CASSLRTPTEAFF
>TRBD2|TRBV24-1|.|TRBJ2-5|15
TGTGCCACCAGTGCTAAGGGACTAGGGGCCGAGACCCAGTACTTC
CATSAKGLGAETQYF
>.|TRBV2|.|TRBJ1-3|16
TGTGCCAGCAGTTTGAGTTCGACAGGCGGTTGGAACACCATATATTTT
CASSLSSTGGWNTIYF
>.|TRBV7-9|many|TRBJ1-2|13
TGTGCCAGCAGCTTAGTACAGTCCTATGGCTACACCTTC
CASSLVQSYGYTF
>.|TRBV7-9|.|TRBJ1-3|17
TGTGCCAGCAGCTTAAAGGGTGCCATTTACTCTGGAAACACCATATATTTT
CASSLKGAIYSGNTIYF
>.|TRBV25-1|many|TRBJ1-6|10
TGTGCCAGCGGAAATTCACCCCTCCACTTT
CASGNSPLHF
>.|TRBV20-1|.|TRBJ2-5|15
TGCAGTGCTATAGGGATGGGTCAGCCCCAAGAGACCCAGTACTTC
CSAIGMGQPQETQYF
>.|TRBV29-1|many|TRBJ1-2|12
TGCAGCGGTGGGGGCGTAGAAGTTGGCTACACCTTC
CSGGGVEVGYTF
>.|TRBV25-1|.|TRBJ1-1|16
TGTGCCTGGAGCTCATGGGGGTCACGGCAAGACACTGAAGCTTTCTTT
CAWSSWGSRQDTEAFF
>.|TRBV15|many|TRBJ1-2|15
TGTGCCACCAGCAGAGATGACGGGGTCCTCTATGGCTACACCTTC
CATSRDDGVLYGYTF
>.|TRBV12-3/TRBV12-4|.|TRBJ2-7|13
TGTGCCAGCAGCAGACACGGGGACTACGAGCAGTACTTC
CASSRHGDYEQYF
>.|TRBV24-1|.|TRBJ1-5|16
TGTGCCACCAGTGATTTGCCAGGGGCCAGCAATCAGCCCCAGCATTTT
CATSDLPGASNQPQHF
>.|TRBV7-9|many|TRBJ1-2|14
TGTGCCAGCAGCTTGGGGAACAGGGACGGTGGCTACACCTTC
CASSLGNRDGGYTF
>.|TRBV6-6|few|TRBJ1-2|16
TGTGCCAGCAGCCAACTAGGGCAGGGGTCAGACTATGGCTACACCTTC
CASSQLGQGSDYGYTF
>.|TRBV5-1|few|TRBJ1-4|14
TGTGCCAGCAGCTCCCGGGGGCCTAATGAAAAACTGTTTTTT
CASSSRGPNEKLFF
>.|TRBV7-7|.|TRBJ1-2|18
TGTGCTAGCAGCTTAGAGGGGGGACCGCAATCCGCCATCTATGGCTACACCTTC
CASSLEGGPQSAIYGYTF
>.|TRBV7-2|few|TRBJ2-2|14
TGTGCCAGCAGCACCCCAGGGTCCCCCGGGGAGCTGTTTTTT
CASSTPGSPGELFF
>TRBD2|TRBV7-9|few|TRBJ2-7|18
TGTGCCAGCAGCTTAGCGGTTGGGGCGGCGGGAGTAACCCACGAGCAGTACTTC
CASSLAVGAAGVTHEQYF
>.|TRBV29-1|once|TRBJ2-7|12
TGCAGCTTAGCGAAAGGGGCCTACGAGCAGTACTTC
CSLAKGAYEQYF
>.|TRBV29-1|.|TRBJ1-2|15
TGCAGCGTTGAAGGCGGACGGGGGATAAACTATGGCTACACCTTC
CSVEGGRGINYGYTF
>TRBD2|TRBV19|.|TRBJ2-2|14
TGTGCCAGTAGTATGTCTAGCGGGACCGGGGAGCTGTTTTTT
CASSMSSGTGELFF
>TRBD1|TRBV20-1|.|TRBJ1-5|16
TGCAGTGCTAGTATCGGGGACAGGGGGTGGTTTCAGCCCCAGCATTTT
CSASIGDRGWFQPQHF
>.|TRBV15|.|TRBJ2-5|13
TGTGCCACCAGTGATTCAGGGCTAGAGACCCAGTACTTC
CATSDSGLETQYF
>.|TRBV25-1|.|TRBJ1-2|14
TGTGCCAGCAGTGAATCAGGGGCTAACTATGGCTACACCTTC
CASSESGANYGYTF
>.|TRBV7-3|many|TRBJ1-1|14
TGTGCCAGCAGCTGGGGACACCAGAACACTGAAGCTTTCTTT
CASSWGHQNTEAFF
>TRBD1|TRBV29-1|few|TRBJ1-1|13
TGCAGCGTCCAGACAGGGGGGGACACTGAAGCTTTCTTT
CSVQTGGDTEAFF
>TRBD1|TRBV20-1|.|TRBJ1-5|15
TGCAGTGCTAGAAGGGGACAGGGTGTCAACCAGCCCCAGCATTTT
CSARRGQGVNQPQHF
>.|TRBV10-3|once|TRBJ2-5|12
TGTGCCATCAGTGGGGACCAAGAGACCCAGTACTTC
CAISGDQETQYF
>.|TRBV7-9|.|TRBJ1-1|17
TGTGCCAGCAGCTTCGCGCAGGGGCCCCTGATGAACACTGAAGCTTTCTTT
CASSFAQGPLMNTEAFF
>.|TRBV19|.|TRBJ2-5|14
TGTGCCAGTAGTAAGGAGGGACCGAGAGAGACCCAGTACTTC
CASSKEGPRETQYF
>.|TRBV25-1|few|TRBJ2-7|11
TGTGCCAGCAGTGAATGGGGCGAGCAGTACTTC
CASSEWGEQYF
>.|TRBV12-3/TRBV12-4|.|TRBJ2-5|13
TGTGCCAGCAGTATCGGCTCGGGAGAGACCCAGTACTTC
CASSIGSGETQYF
>TRBD2|TRBV7-9|.|TRBJ2-2|14
TGTGCCAGCAGCCCCGGGACTAGCCCCGGGGAGCTGTTTTTT
CASSPGTSPGELFF
>.|TRBV2|once|TRBJ1-5|16
TGTGCCAGCATGAGTGCAGGGATCTCTAGCAATCAGCCCCAGCATTTT
CASMSAGISSNQPQHF
>TRBD1|TRBV7-9|.|TRBJ1-1|16
TGTGCCAGCAGCTTGGGGACAGGGAGAAGAGGCACTGAAGCTTTCTTT
CASSLGTGRRGTEAFF
>.|TRBV24-1|many|TRBJ1-3|16
TGTGCCACCAGTGATCCGACCGACAGCTCTGGAAACACCATATATTTT
CATSDPTDSSGNTIYF
>.|TRBV29-1|.|TRBJ1-6|12
TGCAGCGTTTTCCACGGGACGGGGGGAGTCCACTTT
CSVFHGTGGVHF
>.|TRBV6-6|once|TRBJ1-1|13
TGTGCCAGCAGTTACTCAGGGCGGCCTGAAGCTTTCTTT
CASSYSGRPEAFF
>.|TRBV12-3/TRBV12-4|many|TRBJ1-6|13
TGTGCCAGCAGGGAGCAGGGTGGTTCACCCCTCCACTTT
CASREQGGSPLHF
>.|TRBV15|.|TRBJ2-7|16
TGTGCCACCAGCAGAGATCACGTGACAGGTCCCTACGAGCAGTACTTC
CATSRDHVTGPYEQYF
>.|TRBV12-3/TRBV12-4|many|TRBJ2-2|14
TGTGCCAGCAGTTTAGATGGCAGGACCGGGGAGCTGTTTTTT
CASSLDGRTGELFF
>.|TRBV7-8|many|TRBJ1-1|14
TGTGCCAGCATCCCACCCCGCGGCGTCACTGAAGCTTTCTTT
CASIPPRGVTEAFF
>.|TRBV14|.|TRBJ1-6|15
TGTGCCAGCAGTACGCTACAGGGAATGGATTCACCCCTCCACTTT
CASSTLQGMDSPLHF
>.|TRBV2|.|TRBJ2-7|14
TGTGCCAGCAATCGGGGCCTTCTATCCTACGAGCAGTACTTC
CASNRGLLSYEQYF